A single sample is the source of the 26 T cell receptor beta chains below, sequenced in a study of T cell responses to AZD1222 COVID-19 vaccine. Sequencing used immunoSEQ multiplex PCR; TCRdb keeps in-frame clones, though not all of them. The data show about 180,000 clones, approximately 92% seen once. This specimen was peripheral blood, taken 28 days after the second dose of the MenACWY control vaccine. These receptors were collected from an adult who received the MenACWY meningococcal vaccine as a control.

The gene calls are TRBV11-3 and TRBJ2-1; D is possibly TRBD2 (7 bases). The V gene's germline CDR1 is SGHNT and CDR2 YENEEA. The ends were cut back, 5 bases at V and 1 base at J, with 12 bases in the middle. This CDR3 is built from 15 residues. The CDR3 reads CASSPRGGSYNEQFF. Written as DNA, the CDR3 is TGTGCCAGCAGCCCGAGGGGGGGATCCTACAATGAGCAGTTCTTC.

In nucleotides, the CDR3 is TGTGCCAGCAGCTTGAGGGTCACCTACGAGCAGTACTTC. Amino acid sequence: CASSLRVTYEQYF. The chain carries TRBV11-2 and TRBJ2-7; tentatively, D is TRBD2 (5 bases). The germline V gene has CDR1 SGHAT and CDR2 FQNNGV. Trimming took 3 bases from V and 2 from J, leaving 8 bases between them. The CDR3 sequence is 13 residues long.

This chain joins TRBV20-1 and TRBJ1-4, with 10 bases that match TRBD1. The CDR3 length is 16 residues. Trimming took 3 bases from V and 6 from J; bases not matched to a gene: 10. CDR1 and CDR2 from the germline V gene are DFQATT and SNEGSKA (reference sequence). The CDR3, as DNA: TGCAGTGCTAGTGGGGGAAGGACAGGGGGTCATGAAAAACTGTTTTTT. Its protein product is CSASGGRTGGHEKLFF.

The gene calls are TRBV6-6 and TRBJ2-1; D unclear. Germline CDR1 reads MNHNY; CDR2 reads SVGAGI (reference sequence). The CDR3 runs to 12 residues. The V gene lost 4 bases and the J gene lost 6 bases, with 7 bases spanning the gap. In DNA form, the CDR3 reads TGTGCCAGCAGTTCGACCGGCAATGAGCAGTTCTTC. Translation gives CASSSTGNEQFF.

The CDR3 loop reads CASRRQTNEKLFF. The CDR3 bases are TGTGCCAGTAGGCGACAAACTAATGAAAAACTGTTTTTT. The V and J genes are TRBV19 and TRBJ1-4; the D is unclear. Germline V gene lookup returns CDR1 LNHDA and CDR2 SQIVND (reference sequence). The CDR3 is made up of 13 amino acids. V was shortened by 6 bases and J by 1 base, with 6 bases between the two germline ends.

The rearrangement joins TRBV11-2 to TRBJ1-2; 9 bases line up with TRBD1. In germline, CDR1 is SGHAT, CDR2 FQNNGV. This CDR3 spans 14 amino acids. V dropped 7 bases and J dropped 2; count of bases not matched to a gene: 5. Here the CDR3 reads CASTPDRGNYGYTF. The CDR3 DNA reads as TGTGCCAGCACCCCGGACAGGGGAAACTATGGCTACACCTTC.

The DNA for the CDR3 is TGTGCCAGCAGTTACTTTGGCAGTGTATCCTACGAGCAGTACTTC. Its protein product is CASSYFGSVSYEQYF. The V and J genes are TRBV6-2 or TRBV6-3 and TRBJ2-7; D gene ambiguous. CDR3 length: 15 residues. CDR1 and CDR2 from the germline V gene are MNHEY and SVGEGT. V was shortened by 1 base and J by 1 base, with 11 bases between the two germline ends.

This rearrangement joins TRBV5-5 to TRBJ1-5; D is undetermined. V lost 1 base and J lost 0, with 8 bases in between. Germline V gene lookup returns CDR1 SGHKS and CDR2 YYEKEE (reference sequence). The length of the CDR3 is 15 residues. The CDR3 sequence is CASSLIGDSNQPQHF. The CDR3 nucleotides read TGTGCCAGCAGCTTGATCGGGGATAGCAATCAGCCCCAGCATTTT.

This sequence joins TRBV2 and TRBJ2-7; TRBD2 matches at 7 bases. Trimming took 6 bases from V and 6 from J; bases not matched to a gene: 5. Germline V gene sequence: CDR1 SNHLY, CDR2 FYNNEI. The CDR3 is made up of 12 amino acids. The CDR3 sequence: CASSGGIGEQYF. In DNA form, the CDR3 reads TGTGCCAGCAGCGGGGGGATTGGCGAGCAGTACTTC.

The chain is built from TRBV12-2 and TRBJ2-2; the D call TRBD2 from the table was never checked on the DNA. TRBV12-2 is designated a pseudogene. The CDR3 is made up of 18 amino acids. This chain's CDR3 is CASRHPQPGLARAGELFF. For the CDR3, the DNA is TGTGCAAGTCGACACCCTCAACCGGGACTAGCCAGAGCCGGGGAGCTGTTTTTT.

The chain carries TRBV7-2 and TRBJ2-1; the D gene is possibly TRBD1 (7 bases). The CDR3 loop spans 15 amino acids. Looked up from germline, CDR1 is SGHTA and CDR2 is FQGNSA. Deletions cut 2 bases from V and 0 bases from J, with 8 bases between. CDR3 residues: CASSLQGGSYNEQFF. CDR3 coding DNA: TGTGCCAGCAGCTTACAGGGGGGCTCCTACAATGAGCAGTTCTTC.

The rearrangement uses TRBV6-2 or TRBV6-3 and TRBJ1-2; D not resolved. The ends were cut back, 6 bases at V and 2 bases at J, with 13 bases in the middle. The CDR3 runs 14 residues. Germline V gene data show CDR1 as MNHEY and CDR2 as SVGEGT. CDR3 DNA sequence: TGTGCCAGCAGCTCATGGCCGGCAAACTATGGCTACACCTTC. Amino acid sequence: CASSSWPANYGYTF.

J is TRBJ1-2 and V is TRBV29-1; TRBD1 might be the D (6 bases). Germline V gene lookup returns CDR1 SQVTM and CDR2 ANQGSEA. Trimming took 7 bases from V and 0 from J, leaving 15 bases between them. CDR3 length equals 14 residues. The CDR3 protein is CSGRGAGANYGYTF. The CDR3 region has the DNA TGCAGCGGTCGAGGGGCAGGGGCTAACTATGGCTACACCTTC.

This sequence joins TRBV19 and TRBJ2-2; D remains unclear. The CDR3 totals 16 residues. V was trimmed by 0 bases and J by 5 bases, leaving 13 bases between them. Germline CDR1 reads LNHDA; CDR2 reads SQIVND (reference sequence). The CDR3 loop is CASSIDGSRRTGELFF. The CDR3 nucleotides read TGTGCCAGTAGTATAGATGGGTCACGTCGGACCGGGGAGCTGTTTTTT.

The chain is built from TRBV7-9 and TRBJ1-1; D is ambiguous. Trimming took 8 bases from V and 0 from J, leaving 13 bases between them. This CDR3 spans 14 amino acids. Germline CDR1 reads SEHNR; CDR2 reads FQNEAQ (reference sequence). The CDR3 DNA follows: TGTGCCAGCGGAGGGCATACGATGAACACTGAAGCTTTCTTT. This sequence encodes CASGGHTMNTEAFF.

V usage is TRBV19 and J usage is TRBJ2-2, with 8 nucleotides matching TRBD1. V was pared by 1 base and J by 0 bases, with 1 base of the junction left unmatched. CDR3 size: 16 residues. Germline V gene lookup returns CDR1 LNHDA and CDR2 SQIVND (reference sequence). The CDR3 loop reads CASSIGTGTNTGELFF. The CDR3 DNA follows: TGTGCCAGTAGTATAGGGACAGGGACGAACACCGGGGAGCTGTTTTTT.

Notes on this clone: The sample holds other DNA sequences that translate to the same CDR3. CDR3 residues: CASSPDRGNQPQHF. The CDR3 DNA sequence: TGTGCCAGCAGTCCCGACAGGGGCAATCAGCCCCAGCATTTT. This rearrangement joins TRBV2 to TRBJ1-5, with 7 bases matching TRBD1. Germline CDR1 is SNHLY and CDR2 is FYNNEI. There are 14 residues in the CDR3. The junction had 3 bases not matched to a gene; V was cut back by 5 bases and J by 2 bases.

V is TRBV30 and J is TRBJ1-6; maybe TRBD1 (5 bases). This CDR3 spans 15 amino acids. Germline CDR1 reads GTSNPN; CDR2 reads SVGIG (reference sequence). V dropped 0 bases and J dropped 7 bases, with 13 bases sitting between them. The CDR3 DNA follows: TGTGCCTGGAGTGTACTTGGGGGTTGGAATTCACCCCTCCACTTT. Translation gives CAWSVLGGWNSPLHF.

This clone was picked up one time. The CDR3 DNA reads TGTGCCAGCAGTAGCGGACCGGGGGGGGAAGCTTTCTTT. Its translation: CASSSGPGGEAFF. J is TRBJ1-1 and V is TRBV6-5, with D possibly TRBD1 on 5 matching bases. This CDR3 has 13 residues. The germline gives CDR1 MNHEY, CDR2 SVGAGI. Trimming took 5 bases from V and 8 from J, leaving 15 bases between them.

J is TRBJ1-2 and V is TRBV12-3 or TRBV12-4; TRBD1 is a possible D gene (5 bases). The CDR3 runs to 13 residues. Deletions cut 4 bases from V and 9 bases from J, with 15 bases between. The CDR3 DNA follows: TGTGCCAGCAGTTCCCAGGGTACCCGCCGCTACACCTTC. Its protein product is CASSSQGTRRYTF.

V and J are TRBV7-2 and TRBJ1-1, with 9 bases lining up with TRBD1. J lost 5 bases, V lost 3 bases, and 7 bases had no gene match. Germline CDR1 and CDR2: SGHTA and FQGNSA. The CDR3 covers 15 residues. DNA for the CDR3: TGTGCCAGCAGCTTCGGCGGGACAGGGCGAACTGAAGCTTTCTTT. Translation: CASSFGGTGRTEAFF.

The V gene is TRBV7-9, the J gene TRBJ1-2; D might be TRBD1 (5 bases). The CDR3 totals 14 residues. Germline-derived CDR1 and CDR2 are SEHNR and FQNEAQ (reference sequence). Trimming pared 2 bases from V and 4 bases from J, leaving 11 bases between. The chain's CDR3 is CASSLPRGSYGYTF. The CDR3 DNA is TGTGCCAGCAGCTTACCTCGGGGGTCCTATGGCTACACCTTC.

This chain connects TRBV15 to TRBJ2-4; TRBD2 matches at 8 bases. J was trimmed by 7 bases and V by 0 bases; bases with no gene match: 23. This CDR3 contains 21 residues. The germline V gene has CDR1 LNHNV and CDR2 YYDKDF (reference sequence). CDR3 coding DNA: TGTGCCACCAGCAGAGATTTCACCCCAAATCAAGGGGCTCGGGGGGGCAACATTCAGTACTTC. The encoded protein is CATSRDFTPNQGARGGNIQYF.

The V gene is TRBV19, the J gene TRBJ2-1; 7 bases are shared with TRBD2. The germline V gene has CDR1 LNHDA and CDR2 SQIVND (reference sequence). The CDR3 length is 15 residues. The trim removed 0 bases at V and 5 bases at J, leaving 4 bases unmatched. CDR3 nucleotides: TGTGCCAGTAGTATAGATCGCGGGGGAAACAATGAGCAGTTCTTC. Residues: CASSIDRGGNNEQFF.

The rearrangement links TRBV19 to TRBJ1-2, with TRBD1 matching 8 bases. This CDR3 comprises 17 residues. The V and J ends lost 5 bases and 10 bases, in that order; junction bases with no gene match: 21. Germline assignment: CDR1 LNHDA and CDR2 SQIVND (reference sequence). The CDR3 nucleotides are TGTGCCAGTAGTTCCCGCTTGGTAGGCAGGGGGCTTGTCGTCTACACCTTC. Protein sequence: CASSSRLVGRGLVVYTF.

The chain uses TRBV28 and TRBJ1-1, with D perhaps matching TRBD1 (5 bases). Looked up from germline, CDR1 is MDHEN and CDR2 is SYDVKM. This CDR3 region has 14 residues. Between the trimmed V and J ends, which lost 7 bases and 4 bases, there was a span of 16 bases. The CDR3 DNA reads as TGTGCCAGCACACCAACAGGATCGCGCACTGAAGCTTTCTTT. Its protein product is CASTPTGSRTEAFF.